The clone carrying this TCR beta chain appeared a few times. As yet, its antigen is unknown. CDR3 length: 14 residues. Germline V lookup: CDR1 SEHNR, CDR2 FQNEAQ (reference sequence). V was pared by 8 bases and J by 2 bases, with 14 bases between. These data originate in a study of OX40 agonist ivuxolimab in advanced cancers. Sequencing used immunoSEQ multiplex PCR; TCRdb keeps in-frame clones, though not all of them. Of about 40,000 clones listed, approximately 90% are singletons. General observations from the study: In general, CD8+ T cells held more expanded clones than CD4+ did, on average. Specificity for antigen went undetermined in the expanded peripheral T cells.

Source: CD4+ or CD8+ T cells sorted from blood, taken in a trial of the OX40 agonist ivuxolimab. The receptor was isolated from an adult with an advanced solid tumor such as melanoma, head and neck, liver or kidney cancer. The genes are TRBV7-9 and TRBJ2-3; D is unclear. CDR3 coding DNA: TGTGCCAGCGCTCTAGAGGTCCCCACAGATACGCAGTATTTT. It specifies CASALEVPTDTQYF.